This entry concerns a single TCR beta chain. As yet, its antigen is unknown. As it was prepared, the TCRbeta library received unique molecular identifiers. MiXCR, applied by TCRdb to the PCR reads, yields one record per CDR3 protein. The data hold approximately 980,000 distinct CDR3 sequences, with around 30% observed a single time. This entry is derived from a study of T-cell reconstitution after alpha-beta-depleted transplantation in children. The CDR3 length is 16 residues. CDR1 and CDR2 from the germline V gene are SGHRS and YFSETQ. V shed 4 bases and J shed 14 bases, with 25 bases lying between them. The study's findings and limits: One year post-transplant, T-cell counts and diversity were largely derived from T cells produced anew. After transplant, at about two months, alpha-beta T cells were reportedly derived from several hundred expanded graft clones. The study traced high day-60 TCRbeta diversity in some patients to surviving recipient T cells and thymic progenitors.

The receptor comes from a boy under two years old who had a stem cell transplant for SCID, so the T cells may come from the graft donor. This chain links TRBV5-1 with TRBJ1-6; tentatively, D is TRBD1 (5 bases). The sequences come from PBMCs, mostly from graft donor cells, collected 360 days after TCRalphabeta/CD19-depleted stem cell transplant. CDR3 DNA sequence: TGCGCCAGCAGCCGCACGACTGGGGGAAGTCGAGTGGCCCTCCACTTT. It is translated as CASSRTTGGSRVALHF.